These 8 T cell receptor beta chains share one sample of origin, sequenced in a study of T cells in localized non-small cell lung cancer. Only in-frame clones appear in the TCRdb table, and some are missing; sequencing was by immunoSEQ multiplex PCR. Found here are 15,000 or so clones, more than 70% of them singletons; the top ten hold about 2.9%. The specimen was peripheral blood mononuclear cells, collected before any cancer treatment. These receptors came from a man aged 35 to 69 with stage III lung adenocarcinoma.

The gene calls are TRBV7-9 and TRBJ1-3; 10 positions agree with TRBD1. This CDR3 comprises 17 residues. Germline assignment: CDR1 SEHNR and CDR2 FQNEAQ (reference sequence). The V and J ends lost 4 bases and 0 bases, in that order; junction bases with no gene match: 6. The DNA for the CDR3 is TGTGCCAGCAGCTCACCACGGGACAGGGGCTCTGGAAACACCATATATTTT. Its translation is CASSSPRDRGSGNTIYF.

This clone was detected only a few times. The chain is built from TRBV7-9 and TRBJ2-1, with 7 bases fitting TRBD1. The V and J ends lost 1 base and 1 base, in that order; junction bases with no gene match: 13. CDR1 SEHNR and CDR2 FQNEAQ come from the germline V gene (reference sequence). The CDR3 spans 19 residues. The CDR3 here is CASSLDRGKGVGSYNEQFF. The CDR3 DNA sequence: TGTGCCAGCAGCTTAGACAGGGGTAAGGGGGTAGGTTCCTACAATGAGCAGTTCTTC.

In this sample, this clone turned up once. The rearrangement uses TRBV6-8 and TRBJ2-7; 9 bases fit TRBD2. Trimming at V came to 5 bases and at J to 0 bases, leaving 17 bases not matched to a gene. CDR3 length equals 19 residues. The germline gives CDR1 MNHGY, CDR2 SAAAGT. In DNA form, the CDR3 reads TGTGCCAGCAGTGGTCCCTTGGGACTAGCCTTTTTACACTCCTACGAGCAGTACTTC. Its translation: CASSGPLGLAFLHSYEQYF.

The rearrangement uses TRBV28 and TRBJ1-2; D is unclear. This CDR3 spans 14 amino acids. Trimming removed 2 bases at V and 0 bases at J, with 7 bases between. The germline V gene encodes CDR1 MDHEN and CDR2 SYDVKM. The CDR3 here is CASSLIEANYGYTF. CDR3 nucleotides: TGTGCCAGCAGTTTAATAGAGGCTAACTATGGCTACACCTTC.

The chain recombines TRBV29-1 with TRBJ2-7, with D possibly being TRBD1 (6 bases). V was cut by 4 bases and J by 3 bases, with 10 bases left in between. This CDR3 has 12 amino acids. The V gene's germline CDR1 is SQVTM and CDR2 ANQGSEA. The CDR3 spells CSVVRDNYEQYF. As DNA, the CDR3 is TGCAGCGTTGTAAGGGACAACTACGAGCAGTACTTC.

The chain links TRBV27 to TRBJ2-7; D not resolved. Germline V lookup: CDR1 MNHEY, CDR2 SMNVEV (reference sequence). Between the trimmed V and J ends, which lost 2 bases and 2 bases, there was a span of 10 bases. The CDR3 runs to 14 residues. The CDR3 reads CASSLVRIPYEQYF. CDR3 in DNA: TGTGCCAGCAGTTTAGTTAGAATACCCTACGAGCAGTACTTC.

The chain carries TRBV7-9 and TRBJ2-7; TRBD1 is a possible D gene (6 bases). Germline values: CDR1 SEHNR, CDR2 FQNEAQ (reference sequence). Between the trimmed V and J ends, which lost 5 bases and 5 bases, there was a span of 19 bases. The CDR3 runs to 15 residues. The CDR3 sequence is CASSPNNRVLNEQYF. CDR3 coding DNA: TGTGCCAGCAGCCCGAATAACAGGGTTTTGAACGAGCAGTACTTC.

This chain links TRBV19 with TRBJ2-2; possible D gene TRBD2, 5 bases. The CDR3 sequence is 15 residues long. Germline CDR1 reads LNHDA; CDR2 reads SQIVND (reference sequence). The V end was cut by 3 bases, the J end by 5 bases, with 13 bases between. This CDR3 reads CASSIYGEGTGELFF. The CDR3 region has the DNA TGTGCCAGTAGTATTTACGGGGAAGGGACCGGGGAGCTGTTTTTT. Together with reference TRBV19 and TRBJ2-2, the CDR3 gives the full variable domain: DGGITQSPKYLFRKEGQNVTLSCEQNLNHDAMYWYRQDPGQGLRLIYYSQIVNDFQKGDIAEGYSVSREKKESFPLTVTSAQKNPTAFYLCASSIYGEGTGELFFGEGSRLTVL.